The rows below give T cell receptor beta chains drawn from one sample of a study of blood T cell repertoires in COVID-19. Sequencing was performed with immunoSEQ multiplex PCR; in TCRdb, only in-frame clones are kept and a portion is missing. Here the sample spans 150,000 to 200,000 clones, roughly 86% being singletons. Sequencing was performed on peripheral blood. The receptors derive from a man aged 40-49 years with active or convalescent COVID-19. CDR3s include the opening cysteine and the closing phenylalanine or tryptophan. Some rows mark clone size as missing; the rest say once, few, many or name a class of expanded clone.

>-|TRBV20-1|TRBJ1-5
CSASAGQYSNQPQHF
>-|TRBV19|TRBJ1-1
CASREDRGRYAFF
>few|TRBV10-2|TRBJ1-1
CASSEGAVGYTEAFF
>-|TRBV5-1|TRBJ2-7
CASSLGQLANEQYF
>-|TRBV27|TRBJ1-2
CASSPYGRPGPYGYTF
>few|TRBV14|TRBJ2-2
CASSLQHNTGELFF
>-|TRBV5-1|TRBJ1-6
CASSPPSGTGRSPLHF
>-|TRBV7-2|TRBJ2-3
CASSLGRTHQTSRTDTQYF
>-|TRBV28|TRBJ1-2
CASSASGQGGYGYTF
>once|TRBV6-5|TRBJ1-2
CASSYSRTGGDYGYTF
>-|TRBV18|TRBJ1-5
CASSPTDTYQPQHF
>few|TRBV7-9|TRBJ2-3
CASSTGTRVSAQYF
>-|TRBV27|TRBJ1-1
CASSWAEYTEAFF
>-|TRBV5-6|TRBJ1-3
CASSLVTGTSGNTIYF
>-|TRBV6-5|TRBJ2-2
CASSYGQGWTGELFF
>-|TRBV29-1|TRBJ2-2
CSVDQGGTGELFF
>-|TRBV5-6|TRBJ2-1
CASSLAYIRDEQFF
>-|TRBV29-1|TRBJ1-5
CSVEEGAPDQPQHF
>few|TRBV3-1/TRBV3-2|TRBJ1-6
CASSQPKRGLYNSPLHF
>-|TRBV7-9|TRBJ2-2
CASSQRAGENTGELFF
>-|TRBV3-1/TRBV3-2|TRBJ2-5
CASSQYSGETQYF
>-|TRBV30|TRBJ1-3
CAWSRAGNTIYF
>-|TRBV4-1|TRBJ1-3
CASSQPRQGSGNTIYF
>-|TRBV19|TRBJ2-1
CASRGGTERSNEQFF
>-|TRBV20-1|TRBJ1-6
CSASLPRNSPLHF
>-|TRBV19|TRBJ2-1
CASTSTGLAGENEQFF
>-|TRBV5-6|TRBJ1-1
CASSLTGTTEAFF
>few|TRBV3-1/TRBV3-2|TRBJ2-7
CASSPGLAGAYEQYF
>few|TRBV10-3|TRBJ1-2
CAISELWTGINGYTF
>-|TRBV12-5|TRBJ2-7
CASGIGGAYEQYF
>-|TRBV30|TRBJ2-3
CAGGPLGSADTQYF
>-|TRBV2|TRBJ2-7
CATLGAGGYEQYF
>-|TRBV30|TRBJ1-6
CAWSVGQGSSPLHF